The present entry profiles one TCR beta chain with its context. What it binds is unknown. The study sampled blood at baseline, cycle 4 day 1, and cycle 7 day 1. Libraries were prepared by immunoSEQ multiplex PCR; TCRdb keeps only in-frame clonotypes and omits some of them. The table shows 60,000 to 100,000 clones, with less than 85% occurring only once. The CDR3 is 14 amino acids. Germline V lookup: CDR1 LNHDA, CDR2 SQIVND (reference sequence). V lost 3 bases and J lost 8, with 16 bases in between. This specimen comes from a study of OX40 agonist ivuxolimab in advanced cancers. Across the study: Patients treated during dose escalation were battling hepatocellular carcinoma, melanoma, renal cell or head and neck cancer. Three patients got partial responses; one had hepatocellular carcinoma and two had cutaneous melanoma.

Study conclusions and caveats: CD4+ and CD8+ blood T cells expanded clonally by week 6 at 0.1 to 3.0 mg/kg.

The receptor's source is an adult with an advanced solid tumor such as melanoma, head and neck, liver or kidney cancer. The specimen was CD4+ or CD8+ T cells sorted from blood, collected in a trial of the OX40 agonist ivuxolimab. This chain joins TRBV19 and TRBJ1-1; a possible D gene is TRBD1 (5 bases). The CDR3 is CASSINRQWGEAFF. Written as DNA, the CDR3 is TGTGCCAGTAGTATCAACCGACAATGGGGCGAAGCTTTCTTT.